This T cell receptor (beta chain) was found in a study of CD8+CD57+ T cells in acquired aplastic anemia. Overall study context: Average DNA yield from sorted CD4+ and CD8+ cells was about 3 ug. Whole-study results and caveats: Overlap between patients and controls comprised twenty-nine CD8+ CDR3 sequences. Controls did not differ significantly from patients in CD8+ Simpson's diversity.

About this clonotype: The antigen is not known.

Patients who underwent sequencing had shown CD8+CD57+ cell expansion by flow cytometry. Template material for TCR beta VDJ and CDR3 profiling consisted of genomic DNA. MiXCR was run by TCRdb on the reads, yielding one entry per CDR3 protein. The table records 110,000 or so distinct CDR3 sequences, 45% to 60% of them present only once. Germline V gives CDR1 SNHLY, CDR2 FYNNEI. The CDR3 totals 15 residues. With 3 bases removed from V and 4 bases from J, the gap between germline ends came to 15 bases. The material sequenced was sorted CD4+, CD8+, or CD8+CD57+ T cells (not recorded which) from PBMCs. The chain employs TRBV2 and TRBJ1-1; TRBD1 is a possible D gene (5 bases). The clonotype comes from a human donor with aplastic anemia. CDR3 residues: CASSEVDSLFTEAFF. In nucleotides, the CDR3 is TGTGCCAGCAGTGAGGTTGACAGCCTTTTCACTGAAGCTTTCTTT.